A single sample is the source of the 31 T cell receptor beta chains below, sequenced in a study of OX40 agonist ivuxolimab in advanced cancers. Receptors were amplified or captured by the immunoSEQ multiplex PCR assay. TCRdb limited this immuneACCESS table to in-frame rearrangements with V and J called. A share of clones is missing; checked studies link under half to unresolved V genes, and the rest is unexplained. This sample lists about 71,000 clones; more than 80% were detected once. Clones ranked in the top ten supply about 0.4% of the sample. The sample consisted of CD4+ or CD8+ T cells sorted from blood, taken in a trial of the OX40 agonist ivuxolimab. Receptors originate from an adult with an advanced solid tumor such as melanoma, head and neck, liver or kidney cancer.

The chain recombines TRBV5-5 with TRBJ1-4; a weak D match, TRBD1 (5 bases). The CDR3 has 15 amino acids. Trimming removed 5 bases from V and 3 bases from J, with 14 bases in between. Germline-derived CDR1 and CDR2 are SGHKS and YYEKEE (reference sequence). The CDR3 here is CASREGLGPNEKLFF. DNA for the CDR3: TGTGCCAGCAGGGAGGGTCTGGGACCTAATGAAAAACTGTTTTTT.

This chain links TRBV28 with TRBJ1-2, with 9 bases lining up with TRBD1. This CDR3 is 12 amino acids long. From germline, CDR1 is MDHEN and CDR2 SYDVKM. The CDR3 here is CALGDRGFGYTF. CDR3 in DNA: TGTGCACTGGGAGACAGGGGGTTTGGCTACACCTTC.

V usage is TRBV7-2 and J usage is TRBJ2-7, with D perhaps TRBD2 (5 bases). Germline CDR1 SGHTA, CDR2 FQGNSA. V lost 3 bases, J lost 6 bases, and 9 bases lay in between. The CDR3 has 12 amino acids. This chain's CDR3 is CASSFPGGEQYF. The CDR3 nucleotides read TGTGCCAGCAGCTTCCCCGGAGGCGAGCAGTACTTC.

V gene TRBV27 combines with J gene TRBJ1-5; tentatively, D is TRBD1 (5 bases). V was clipped by 6 bases and J by 3 bases, with 9 bases between them. Germline V gives CDR1 MNHEY, CDR2 SMNVEV (reference sequence). The CDR3 spans 13 residues. The chain's CDR3 is CASRRQPNQPQHF. CDR3 sequence (DNA): TGTGCCAGCAGGCGACAGCCCAATCAGCCCCAGCATTTT.

This CDR3 is CASSEGLAGLQETQYF. The CDR3 DNA sequence: TGTGCCAGCAGTGAAGGACTAGCGGGCCTTCAAGAGACCCAGTACTTC. The chain combines TRBV2 with TRBJ2-5, with 10 bases aligning to TRBD2. The trim removed 1 base at V and 2 bases at J, leaving 4 bases unmatched. The CDR3 runs 16 residues. Germline CDR1 SNHLY, CDR2 FYNNEI.

This clone is a singleton in its sample. The chain recombines TRBV10-3 with TRBJ1-2, with TRBD1 matching over 11 bases. The CDR3 length is 15 residues. Per the germline V gene, CDR1 is ENHRY and CDR2 is SYGVKD. Trimming cost V 10 bases and J 4 bases; bases outside gene matches: 11. The CDR3 nucleotides are TGTGCCACCCTCAGGACAGGGGGCGTTGGCTATGGCTACACCTTC. It yields the protein CATLRTGGVGYGYTF.

J is TRBJ1-6 and V is TRBV6-5, with TRBD1 matching 9 bases. The CDR3 is made up of 16 amino acids. Germline lookup yields CDR1 MNHEY and CDR2 SVGAGI. V shed 0 bases and J 7 bases; nucleotides not matched to a gene: 4. CDR3 in amino acids: CASSYSGTGSNSPLHF. CDR3 sequence (DNA): TGTGCCAGCAGTTACTCCGGGACAGGGTCAAATTCACCCCTCCACTTT.

J is TRBJ1-2 and V is TRBV6-5; D is uncertain. Germline CDR1 MNHEY, CDR2 SVGAGI. The V end was cut by 4 bases, the J end by 1 base, with 4 bases between. The CDR3 is 12 residues long. CDR3 residues: CASSSNNYGYTF. CDR3 in DNA: TGTGCCAGCAGTTCGAATAACTATGGCTACACCTTC.

The genes are TRBV15 and TRBJ1-2, with D unresolved. This CDR3 is built from 13 residues. Germline CDR1 and CDR2: LNHNV and YYDKDF (reference sequence). The V end was cut by 0 bases, the J end by 5 bases, with 7 bases between. This CDR3 reads CATSRDKGYGYTF. Here the CDR3 DNA reads TGTGCCACCAGCAGAGATAAGGGATATGGCTACACCTTC.

The chain is built from TRBV18 and TRBJ2-7; 8 nucleotides match TRBD1. V lost 5 bases, J lost 3 bases, and 6 bases stayed unmatched. The CDR3 is 14 amino acids. The germline CDR1 and CDR2 sequences are KGHSH and LQKENI. As DNA, the CDR3 is TGTGCCAGCTCATCGGGACAGGTCCGCTACGAGCAGTACTTC. Protein: CASSSGQVRYEQYF.

The V gene is TRBV5-4, the J gene TRBJ1-1, with D uncertain. This CDR3 contains 13 residues. V was cut by 4 bases and J by 4 bases, with 11 bases left in between. Germline CDR1 SGHNT, CDR2 YYREEE (reference sequence). CDR3 in amino acids: CASSPIMGTEAFF. The DNA of the CDR3 is TGTGCCAGCAGCCCAATAATGGGCACTGAAGCTTTCTTT.

V is TRBV18 and J is TRBJ1-5, with D hard to call. The germline V and J ends were trimmed by 2 bases and 7 bases, with 12 bases remaining between them. Germline CDR1 and CDR2: KGHSH and LQKENI. CDR3 size: 14 residues. This CDR3 reads CASSPSLASQPQHF. The CDR3 DNA is TGTGCCAGCTCACCATCTCTGGCATCCCAGCCCCAGCATTTT.

V usage is TRBV6-6 and J usage is TRBJ1-6; D gene uncertain. Per the germline V gene, CDR1 is MNHNY and CDR2 is SVGAGI (reference sequence). V was pared by 4 bases and J by 5 bases, with 9 bases between. The CDR3 runs to 14 residues. CDR3 in amino acids: CASSSDPNNSPLHF. The DNA for the CDR3 is TGTGCCAGCAGTTCGGACCCGAATAATTCACCCCTCCACTTT.

The V call is TRBV6-1, the J call TRBJ2-7; perhaps D is TRBD1 or TRBD2 (5 bases each). V lost 7 bases and J 8 bases, leaving 15 bases between the germline ends. The CDR3 is made up of 12 amino acids. Per the germline V gene, CDR1 is MNHNS and CDR2 is SASEGT. CDR3: CASTGDLVQQYV. The CDR3 nucleotides are TGTGCCAGCACCGGGGACCTCGTCCAGCAGTACGTC.

The count of this clone is one. Other nucleotide sequences from this sample produce the same CDR3. V usage is TRBV5-1 and J usage is TRBJ1-1, with D hard to call. V shed 5 bases and J shed 1 base, with 9 bases lying between them. Germline values: CDR1 SGHRS, CDR2 YFSETQ. The CDR3 sequence is 13 residues long. CDR3 DNA: TGCGCCAGCAGTGTTAGACAGAACACTGAAGCTTTCTTT. Its protein is CASSVRQNTEAFF.

Only one count was recorded for this clone. The chain has TRBV28 and TRBJ2-4; D unresolved. Trimming shortened V by 4 bases and J by 2 bases, and 12 bases separated the two germline ends. This CDR3 region has 15 residues. CDR1 is MDHEN, CDR2 SYDVKM, per germline. CDR3 amino acids: CASSSRGGPKNIQYF. Written as DNA, the CDR3 is TGTGCCAGCAGTTCCCGCGGCGGTCCCAAAAACATTCAGTACTTC.

Only a few counts were recorded for this clone. CDR3 nucleotides: TGTGCCAGCAGTTCCGGCAGGGGGCTTGTAGGCTATGGCTACACCTTC. It yields the protein CASSSGRGLVGYGYTF. The V gene is TRBV6-5, the J gene TRBJ1-2; the match to TRBD1 covers 8 bases. CDR1 MNHEY and CDR2 SVGAGI come from the germline V gene. The CDR3 has 16 amino acids. Germline trimming cut 4 bases from V and 4 bases from J; bases unmatched to any gene: 11.

The chain carries TRBV7-9 and TRBJ2-7, with 7 bases matching TRBD2. Germline V gene lookup returns CDR1 SEHNR and CDR2 FQNEAQ (reference sequence). V shed 0 bases, J shed 2 bases, and the junction held 7 bases outside the gene matches. The CDR3 extends over 16 amino acids. CDR3 nucleotides: TGTGCCAGCAGCTTAGCGCAGACTAGCACCACCTACGAGCAGTACTTC. Translated, it gives CASSLAQTSTTYEQYF.

This rearrangement joins TRBV9 to TRBJ1-2, with no clear D. The CDR3 is made up of 16 amino acids. Germline CDR1 and CDR2: SGDLS and YYNGEE. The V end was cut by 0 bases, the J end by 0 bases, with 12 bases between. The CDR3 is CASSVDGRQANYGYTF. In nucleotides, the CDR3 is TGTGCCAGCAGCGTAGACGGCAGGCAAGCTAACTATGGCTACACCTTC.

The gene calls are TRBV13 and TRBJ2-3; 13 bases agree with TRBD2. The CDR3 is 17 residues long. With V trimmed by 5 bases and J by 6 bases, 11 bases remained unmatched. Germline V gene data show CDR1 as PRHDT and CDR2 as FYEKMQ (reference sequence). DNA for the CDR3: TGTGCCAGCAGCACCTTACTAGCGGGAGGGCCGAGGGATACGCAGTATTTT. Translated: CASSTLLAGGPRDTQYF.

A single count supports this clone. The chain links TRBV5-1 to TRBJ1-6; D not resolved. Per the germline V gene, CDR1 is SGHRS and CDR2 is YFSETQ. Trimming shortened V by 3 bases and J by 7 bases, and 8 bases separated the two germline ends. This CDR3 has 13 residues. The CDR3 DNA reads TGCGCCAGCAGCTCCGAGTTGAATTCACCCCTCCACTTT. It encodes CASSSELNSPLHF.

This clone was recorded once. The rearrangement links TRBV6-1 to TRBJ2-1; the D is unclear. Trimming removed 3 bases at V and 5 bases at J, with 2 bases between. Germline lookup yields CDR1 MNHNS and CDR2 SASEGT. The CDR3 has 11 amino acids. The CDR3 DNA is TGTGCCAGCAGTGAGAACAATGAGCAGTTCTTC. Protein: CASSENNEQFF.

The chain carries TRBV5-1 and TRBJ2-3, with a tentative D call TRBD2 (5 bases). CDR3 size: 17 residues. Germline V gives CDR1 SGHRS, CDR2 YFSETQ. Trimming pared 2 bases from V and 2 bases from J, leaving 18 bases between. CDR3 coding DNA: TGCGCCAGCAGCTTTCTCCTACGGGGTCCTTCCACAGATACGCAGTATTTT. The encoded protein is CASSFLLRGPSTDTQYF.

The chain has TRBV5-1 and TRBJ2-2; 7 bases agree with TRBD1. Germline values: CDR1 SGHRS, CDR2 YFSETQ. This CDR3 is 15 amino acids long. V was pared by 3 bases and J by 0 bases, with 2 bases of the junction left unmatched. CDR3 nucleotides: TGCGCCAGCAGCTGGCAGGGGGCGAACACCGGGGAGCTGTTTTTT. Translated, it gives CASSWQGANTGELFF.

The chain recombines TRBV5-1 with TRBJ2-4; D not certain. V lost 4 bases, J lost 1 base, and 12 bases lay in between. The CDR3 has 15 residues. Germline CDR1 reads SGHRS; CDR2 reads YFSETQ. CDR3: CASSPFVGAKNIQYF. The CDR3 DNA follows: TGCGCCAGCAGCCCGTTCGTGGGGGCCAAAAACATTCAGTACTTC.

This rearrangement joins TRBV28 to TRBJ1-5, with 8 positions matching TRBD1. CDR1 is MDHEN, CDR2 SYDVKM, per germline. The CDR3 runs 14 residues. The trim removed 3 bases at V and 7 bases at J, leaving 5 bases unmatched. In DNA, the CDR3 is TGTGCCAGCAGTTTGGACAGGGTAGGACAGCCCCAGCATTTT. Its protein product is CASSLDRVGQPQHF.

The chain carries TRBV19 and TRBJ1-2; the D gene is possibly TRBD1 (6 bases). The CDR3 contains 16 residues. Deletions cut 7 bases from V and 4 bases from J, with 22 bases between. CDR1 is LNHDA and CDR2 is SQIVND in the germline V gene (reference sequence). The CDR3 reads CASTSQPGHSSYGYTF. The CDR3 DNA is TGTGCCAGTACCTCCCAGCCGGGACACTCTTCCTATGGCTACACCTTC.

The chain has TRBV2 and TRBJ2-7; D perhaps matches TRBD2 (5 bases). This CDR3 has 13 amino acids. V was cut by 6 bases and J by 2 bases, with 11 bases left in between. Germline CDR1 and CDR2: SNHLY and FYNNEI. The CDR3 reads CASRADGTYEQYF. The CDR3 DNA reads TGTGCCAGCAGAGCGGACGGAACCTACGAGCAGTACTTC. The full variable domain, completed using reference TRBV2 and TRBJ2-7, is EPEVTQTPSHQVTQMGQEVILRCVPISNHLYFYWYRQILGQKVEFLVSFYNNEISEKSEIFDDQFSVERPDGSNFTLKIRSTKLEDSAMYFCASRADGTYEQYFGPGTRLTVT.

CDR3 DNA: TGTGCCAGCAGCTTGGGGGGGCGCTTCGGTCAGCCCCAGCATTTT. Its protein is CASSLGGRFGQPQHF. V usage is TRBV5-4 and J usage is TRBJ1-5, with TRBD1 as a possible D gene (6 bases). Trimming pared 0 bases from V and 6 bases from J, leaving 13 bases between. CDR3 size: 15 residues. CDR1 and CDR2 from the germline V gene are SGHNT and YYREEE (reference sequence).

V gene TRBV7-8 combines with J gene TRBJ1-1; D gene ambiguous. This CDR3 spans 14 amino acids. V was trimmed by 1 base and J by 1 base, leaving 7 bases between them. The germline V gene encodes CDR1 SGHVS and CDR2 FQNEAQ. In nucleotides, the CDR3 is TGTGCCAGCAGCTTAGTTGTCTCGAACACTGAAGCTTTCTTT. Residues: CASSLVVSNTEAFF.

The V and J genes are TRBV7-5 and TRBJ1-2. TRBV7-5 is classified as a pseudogene. The CDR3 has 15 amino acids. The DNA for the CDR3 is TGTGTCAGAAGCTTAGTTTCCCCACAAGGCTATGGCTACACCTTC. This gives the protein CVRSLVSPQGYGYTF.